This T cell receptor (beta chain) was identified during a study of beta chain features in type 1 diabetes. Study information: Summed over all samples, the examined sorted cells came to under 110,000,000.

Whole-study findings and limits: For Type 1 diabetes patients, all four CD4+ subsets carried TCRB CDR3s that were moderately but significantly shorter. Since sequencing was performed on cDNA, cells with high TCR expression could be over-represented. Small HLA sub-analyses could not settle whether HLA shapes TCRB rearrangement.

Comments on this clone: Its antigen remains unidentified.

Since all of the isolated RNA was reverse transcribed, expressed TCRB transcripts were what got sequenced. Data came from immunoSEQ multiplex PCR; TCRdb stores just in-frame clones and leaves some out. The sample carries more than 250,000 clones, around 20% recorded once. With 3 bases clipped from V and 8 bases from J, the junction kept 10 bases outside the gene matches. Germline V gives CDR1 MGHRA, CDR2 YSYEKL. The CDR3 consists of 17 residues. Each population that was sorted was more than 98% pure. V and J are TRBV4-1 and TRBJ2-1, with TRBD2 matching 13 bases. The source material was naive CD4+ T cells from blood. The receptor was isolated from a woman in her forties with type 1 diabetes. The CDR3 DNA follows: TGCGCCAGCAGCCAGTGGGAGACTAGCGGGGGGTACTATGAGCAGTTCTTC. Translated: CASSQWETSGGYYEQFF.